This is a list of T cell receptor beta chains from one sample in a study of blood T cell repertoires in COVID-19. Clones were sequenced by immunoSEQ multiplex PCR, and TCRdb holds only the in-frame ones, with some missing. The repertoire consists of approximately 230,000 clones, with about 87% occurring once and the leading ten covering about 6.7%. The sequencing input was peripheral blood. The receptors come from a young woman with COVID-19, enrolled during active disease. CDR3s include the opening cysteine and the closing phenylalanine or tryptophan. Each record gives: J gene, V gene, D gene, CDR3 length, CDR3 protein, CDR3 DNA. D genes are given only for firm matches.

J gene: TRBJ2-1; V gene: TRBV7-2; D gene: NA; CDR3 length: 16; CDR3 protein: CASSLAGGRPRNEQFF; CDR3 DNA: TGTGCCAGCAGCTTAGCGGGAGGTCGGCCAAGGAATGAGCAGTTCTTC
J gene: TRBJ2-6; V gene: TRBV11-2; D gene: TRBD1; CDR3 length: 18; CDR3 protein: CASSRWTGLSSGANVLTF; CDR3 DNA: TGTGCCAGCAGCCGATGGACAGGTCTTAGCTCTGGGGCCAACGTCCTGACTTTC
J gene: TRBJ1-1; V gene: TRBV7-2; D gene: NA; CDR3 length: 16; CDR3 protein: CASSSKRLRMNTEAFF; CDR3 DNA: TGTGCCAGCAGCTCAAAGAGACTGCGAATGAACACTGAAGCTTTCTTT
J gene: TRBJ1-1; V gene: TRBV2; D gene: NA; CDR3 length: 19; CDR3 protein: CASSEAGGRGEVSNTEAFF; CDR3 DNA: TGTGCCAGCAGTGAAGCGGGGGGACGCGGGGAAGTCTCGAACACTGAAGCTTTCTTT
J gene: TRBJ1-2; V gene: TRBV7-2; D gene: TRBD1; CDR3 length: 14; CDR3 protein: CASSMDRVNYGYTF; CDR3 DNA: TGTGCCAGCAGCATGGACAGGGTCAACTATGGCTACACCTTC
J gene: TRBJ2-1; V gene: TRBV11-3; D gene: NA; CDR3 length: 12; CDR3 protein: CASSPGPGLQFF; CDR3 DNA: TGTGCCAGCAGCCCAGGACCGGGACTCCAGTTCTTC
J gene: TRBJ2-1; V gene: TRBV4-1; D gene: TRBD2; CDR3 length: 18; CDR3 protein: CASSQDGPSGFSYNEQFF; CDR3 DNA: TGCGCCAGCAGCCAAGATGGGCCTAGCGGATTCTCCTACAATGAGCAGTTCTTC
J gene: TRBJ1-5; V gene: TRBV6-5; D gene: TRBD1; CDR3 length: 15; CDR3 protein: CASSYGTGNGQPQHF; CDR3 DNA: TGTGCCAGCAGTTACGGGACAGGGAACGGCCAGCCCCAGCATTTT
J gene: TRBJ2-2; V gene: TRBV4-3; D gene: TRBD2; CDR3 length: 17; CDR3 protein: CASSQATSGRGTGELFF; CDR3 DNA: TGCGCCAGCAGCCAAGCCACTAGCGGGAGGGGCACCGGGGAGCTGTTTTTT
J gene: TRBJ1-2; V gene: TRBV3-1/TRBV3-2; D gene: TRBD1; CDR3 length: 13; CDR3 protein: CASSHRGSNGYTF; CDR3 DNA: TGTGCCAGCAGCCACAGGGGGAGCAATGGCTACACCTTC
J gene: TRBJ2-1; V gene: TRBV28; D gene: NA; CDR3 length: 14; CDR3 protein: CASSHGESYNEQFF; CDR3 DNA: TGTGCCAGCAGTCACGGGGAATCGTACAATGAGCAGTTCTTC